Listed here are 17 T cell receptor beta chains from one sample, sequenced in a study of T-cell memory formation after mild COVID-19. Each CDR3 protein is one row after TCRdb ran MiXCR on the 5' RACE reads. The sample lists roughly 150,000 distinct CDR3 sequences; more than 14% were seen once. The sample taken for sequencing was PBMCs or a T cell subset sorted from them (not recorded which). The receptors originated from an adult woman who had mild COVID-19 (a few samples of this study predate the infection). Cell type and time point are not known.

This clonotype was counted a few times. J is TRBJ2-1 and V is TRBV29-1, with 10 bases fitting TRBD2. J was trimmed by 8 bases and V by 0 bases; bases with no gene match: 13. CDR3 length: 17 amino acids. Germline V lookup: CDR1 SQVTM, CDR2 ANQGSEA. In DNA, the CDR3 is TGCAGCGTTGAAGATAACCGGAGCGGGGGGGCCCGGGATGAGCAGTTCTTC. Its protein product is CSVEDNRSGGARDEQFF.

The V call is TRBV29-1, the J call TRBJ1-5; D ambiguous. Germline loops: CDR1 SQVTM, CDR2 ANQGSEA. The CDR3 has 13 residues. Trimming stripped 5 bases from V and 4 bases from J, with 12 bases between. CDR3 sequence: CSVLGESNQPQHF. The CDR3 bases are TGCAGCGTTCTCGGGGAAAGTAATCAGCCCCAGCATTTT.

The rearrangement joins TRBV6-5 to TRBJ2-7; D is possibly TRBD1 or TRBD2 (5 bases each). Trimming took off 2 bases at V and 5 bases at J, with 19 bases between the two ends. This CDR3 region has 16 residues. Germline-derived CDR1 and CDR2 are MNHEY and SVGAGI. This chain's CDR3 is CASSYGFGAFGNEQYF. In DNA form, the CDR3 reads TGTGCCAGCAGTTACGGTTTCGGGGCGTTCGGAAACGAGCAGTACTTC.

This clonotype was observed a handful of times. This chain links TRBV5-1 with TRBJ2-7; the match to TRBD1 covers 8 bases. Germline V gives CDR1 SGHRS, CDR2 YFSETQ. The CDR3 contains 14 residues. After removal of 3 bases from V and 5 bases from J, the junction contained 7 bases not matched to a gene. For the CDR3, the DNA is TGCGCCAGCAGCTGGGCGGGACAGGCCAACGAGCAGTACTTC. Amino acids: CASSWAGQANEQYF.

This sequence joins TRBV12-3 or TRBV12-4 and TRBJ1-1, with a tentative D call TRBD1 (5 bases). V was cut by 6 bases and J by 11 bases, with 16 bases left in between. The CDR3 spans 12 residues. The CDR3 nucleotides are TGTGCCAGCAGCCCTTGGGGCAGCAGCGCTTTCTTT. The encoded protein is CASSPWGSSAFF.

This clonotype has more than one count but fewer than ten. A junction end diverges from the germline sequence, so it may reflect a read error. The chain is built from TRBV27 and TRBJ2-7; D ambiguous. The CDR3 extends over 10 amino acids. Germline loops: CDR1 MNHEY, CDR2 SMNVEV (reference sequence). CDR3 nucleotides: TGTGCCAGCGGGCAGTACGAGCGGTACTTC. Its protein product is CASGQYERYF.

This clonotype was seen a few times. V and J are TRBV2 and TRBJ2-1, with 14 bases identical to TRBD2. Germline V CDR1 and CDR2: SNHLY, FYNNEI. Losses at the gene ends were 4 bases for V and 7 bases for J; bases not matched to a gene: 3. This CDR3 comprises 15 residues. CDR3 in amino acids: CASSATSGGGNEQFF. In nucleotides, the CDR3 is TGTGCCAGCAGTGCGACTAGCGGGGGGGGAAATGAGCAGTTCTTC.

This rearrangement joins TRBV5-6 to TRBJ2-5, with D perhaps TRBD2 (5 bases). Trimming removed 0 bases at V and 5 bases at J, with 17 bases between. The length of the CDR3 is 16 residues. CDR1 is SGHDT, CDR2 YYEEEE, per germline. The CDR3 bases are TGTGCCAGCAGCTTGGGGGGAGCTGTAACTCGGGAGACCCAGTACTTC. Translating gives CASSLGGAVTRETQYF.

This chain connects TRBV28 to TRBJ1-5, with 9 nucleotides matching TRBD1. Per germline, CDR1 MDHEN and CDR2 SYDVKM. The V segment lost 6 bases and the J segment 2 bases; nucleotides outside the gene matches: 5. The CDR3 sequence is 15 residues long. CDR3 loop: CASRQRDRGNQPQHF. The CDR3 DNA sequence: TGTGCCAGCAGACAACGGGACAGGGGCAATCAGCCCCAGCATTTT.

The rearrangement uses TRBV6-2 or TRBV6-3 and TRBJ1-6; maybe TRBD1 (5 bases). CDR3 length: 15 amino acids. CDR1 is MNHEY and CDR2 is SVGEGT in the germline V gene. V gave up 2 bases and J gave up 7 bases, with 12 bases separating them. The CDR3 region is CASSYGRAGNSPLHF. The CDR3 DNA reads TGTGCCAGCAGTTACGGCAGGGCGGGGAATTCACCCCTCCACTTT.

The chain recombines TRBV29-1 with TRBJ2-3, with TRBD2 matching over 14 bases. The V gene's germline CDR1 is SQVTM and CDR2 ANQGSEA. V was pared by 6 bases and J by 4 bases, with 3 bases of the junction left unmatched. CDR3 length: 14 residues. The CDR3 loop is CSVEGLAGADTQYF. CDR3 DNA: TGCAGCGTCGAGGGACTAGCGGGAGCAGATACGCAGTATTTT.

This sequence joins TRBV5-1 and TRBJ2-3, with 12 bases lining up with TRBD2. The CDR3 contains 18 residues. Germline V gene data show CDR1 as SGHRS and CDR2 as YFSETQ. J lost 4 bases, V lost 6 bases, and 15 bases had no gene match. This CDR3 reads CASKSTSGGPNPADTQYF. The CDR3 DNA reads as TGCGCCAGCAAATCCACTAGCGGGGGGCCAAACCCCGCAGATACGCAGTATTTT.

In its sample, this clonotype was seen a few times. The chain links TRBV4-2 to TRBJ2-1, with a weak D call TRBD1 (6 bases). V lost 6 bases and J lost 0, with 15 bases in between. The CDR3 covers 16 residues. In germline, CDR1 is LGHNA, CDR2 YNFKEQ. The CDR3 region is CASSPAVGGSYNEQFF. The CDR3 nucleotides are TGTGCCAGCAGTCCAGCTGTAGGGGGCTCCTACAATGAGCAGTTCTTC.

This chain links TRBV7-9 with TRBJ2-1; possible D gene TRBD2, 7 bases. The V end was cut by 5 bases, the J end by 14 bases, with 16 bases between. The CDR3 length is 12 residues. Germline V gene data show CDR1 as SEHNR and CDR2 as FQNEAQ (reference sequence). The CDR3 sequence: CASSQTAGAEFF. The CDR3 bases are TGTGCCAGCAGCCAAACCGCGGGGGCTGAGTTCTTC.

This sequence joins TRBV13 and TRBJ1-2; D is perhaps TRBD1 (5 bases). V lost 5 bases to trimming and J lost 8 bases, with 21 bases between them. The germline V gene has CDR1 PRHDT and CDR2 FYEKMQ (reference sequence). This CDR3 has 15 amino acids. The chain's CDR3 is CASSPSAGQIMGYTF. The CDR3 region has the DNA TGTGCCAGCAGCCCGAGCGCGGGGCAGATTATGGGCTACACCTTC. The entire variable domain, with the rest obtained from reference TRBV13 and TRBJ1-2, is as follows: AAGVIQSPRHLIKEKRETATLKCYPIPRHDTVYWYQQGPGQDPQFLISFYEKMQSDKGSIPDRFSAQQFSDYHSELNMSSLELGDSALYFCASSPSAGQIMGYTFGSGTRLTVV.

This clonotype was detected only a few times. V gene TRBV5-1 combines with J gene TRBJ2-2; maybe TRBD2 (6 bases). Germline V lookup: CDR1 SGHRS, CDR2 YFSETQ. This CDR3 contains 13 residues. V was cut by 3 bases and J by 13 bases, with 16 bases left in between. The CDR3 spells CASSSSGTPGLFF. The DNA of the CDR3 is TGCGCCAGCAGCTCATCTGGGACTCCGGGGCTGTTTTTT.

In this sample, this clonotype turned up many times. The V gene is TRBV11-2, the J gene TRBJ2-7; the match to TRBD2 covers 11 bases. CDR1 and CDR2 (germline): SGHAT, FQNNGV. The CDR3 extends over 15 amino acids. The junction had 2 bases not matched to a gene; V was cut back by 3 bases and J by 1 base. The CDR3 loop is CASSFGTSGSYEQYF. CDR3 in DNA: TGTGCCAGCAGCTTCGGGACTAGCGGATCCTACGAGCAGTACTTC.